The 25 T cell receptor beta chains presented below share a single source sample, sequenced in a study of shared clonotypes between healthy human individuals. TCRdb's copy holds only in-frame clones and misses some; the assay was immunoSEQ multiplex PCR. The table shows 2 million to 3 million clones, with 80% to 95% occurring only once. The specimen was naive CD4+ T cells from PBMCs. Sample subset: CD45RA+ positively selected. The receptors shown here come from a man between 18 and 29 years old in good health. Some clones in this sample may be carry-over from other donors' samples.

The CDR3 reads CASSLRSFSAGQNTEAFF. The CDR3 bases are TGCGCCAGCAGCTTGAGGTCGTTTAGCGCGGGACAGAACACTGAAGCTTTCTTT. The chain recombines TRBV5-1 with TRBJ1-1; perhaps TRBD1 as D (6 bases). V lost 1 base and J lost 1, with 20 bases in between. The length of the CDR3 is 18 residues. The germline CDR1 and CDR2 sequences are SGHRS and YFSETQ.

This rearrangement joins TRBV19 to TRBJ2-7; 10 bases are a match to TRBD1. The V gene's germline CDR1 is LNHDA and CDR2 SQIVND (reference sequence). The CDR3 has 12 amino acids. V shed 4 bases, J shed 6 bases, and the junction held 0 bases outside the gene matches. The CDR3 reads CASSRDRGEQYF. The CDR3 DNA sequence: TGTGCCAGTAGTAGGGACAGGGGCGAGCAGTACTTC. Together with reference TRBV19 and TRBJ2-7, the CDR3 gives the full variable domain: DGGITQSPKYLFRKEGQNVTLSCEQNLNHDAMYWYRQDPGQGLRLIYYSQIVNDFQKGDIAEGYSVSREKKESFPLTVTSAQKNPTAFYLCASSRDRGEQYFGPGTRLTVT.

V gene TRBV11-2 combines with J gene TRBJ1-4; weak D call: TRBD1 (5 bases). In germline, CDR1 is SGHAT, CDR2 FQNNGV. Trimming cost V 2 bases and J 4 bases, with 8 bases left between them. The CDR3 is 14 residues long. In DNA, the CDR3 is TGTGCCAGCAGCTTACCAGGGTATAATGAAAAACTGTTTTTT. Its translation is CASSLPGYNEKLFF.

Remarks on this clone: Other nucleotide sequences in the sample specify the same CDR3. The chain recombines TRBV11-2 with TRBJ1-4, with D possibly TRBD1 on 5 matching bases. The CDR3 loop spans 15 amino acids. Trimming left V 5 bases short and J 0 bases short, with 10 bases between. The germline CDR1 and CDR2 sequences are SGHAT and FQNNGV. CDR3 sequence: CASSRGTATNEKLFF. For the CDR3, the DNA is TGTGCCAGCAGCCGGGGGACTGCAACTAATGAAAAACTGTTTTTT.

This chain joins TRBV7-9 and TRBJ2-1; D unclear. V lost 5 bases to trimming and J lost 14 bases, with 13 bases between them. CDR3 length: 11 residues. The V gene's germline CDR1 is SEHNR and CDR2 FQNEAQ (reference sequence). The CDR3: CASSRERTEFF. The CDR3 nucleotides read TGTGCCAGCAGCCGCGAGCGAACAGAGTTCTTC.

This chain connects TRBV18 to TRBJ2-2; D possibly uses TRBD1 or TRBD2 (5 bases each). Trimming pared 4 bases from V and 7 bases from J, leaving 10 bases between. The CDR3 is made up of 13 amino acids. CDR1 is KGHSH and CDR2 is LQKENI in the germline V gene. The CDR3 is CASSLGTDGELFF. The DNA of the CDR3 is TGTGCCAGCTCACTCGGGACGGACGGGGAGCTGTTTTTT.

V gene TRBV28 combines with J gene TRBJ2-7, with D possibly being TRBD1 or TRBD2 (5 bases each). This CDR3 has 13 residues. Trimming pared 4 bases from V and 2 bases from J, leaving 9 bases between. Germline-derived CDR1 and CDR2 are MDHEN and SYDVKM. The DNA for the CDR3 is TGTGCCAGCAGTTCAGGGAGCCCCTACGAGCAGTACTTC. Its protein is CASSSGSPYEQYF.

The chain combines TRBV28 with TRBJ1-5; 7 nucleotides agree with TRBD1. This CDR3 contains 16 residues. Looked up from germline, CDR1 is MDHEN and CDR2 is SYDVKM. V dropped 3 bases and J dropped 2; count of bases not matched to a gene: 7. The CDR3 reads CASSFYEGARNQPQHF. The CDR3 DNA reads as TGTGCCAGCAGTTTCTACGAGGGGGCGCGCAATCAGCCCCAGCATTTT.

The CDR3 spells CASRTGTLSNQPQHF. DNA for the CDR3: TGTGCCAGCAGAACCGGGACGCTTAGCAATCAGCCCCAGCATTTT. The V and J genes are TRBV27 and TRBJ1-5; tentatively, D is TRBD1 (5 bases). The germline V and J ends were trimmed by 6 bases and 0 bases, with 12 bases remaining between them. From germline, CDR1 is MNHEY and CDR2 SMNVEV (reference sequence). The CDR3 spans 15 residues.

The rearrangement joins TRBV10-3 to TRBJ1-6; D is undetermined. V was trimmed by 7 bases and J by 7 bases, leaving 17 bases between them. This CDR3 is built from 15 residues. Germline CDR1 reads ENHRY; CDR2 reads SYGVKD. The CDR3 bases are TGTGCCATCACCTCCTCGAGGGATCAGAATTCACCCCTCCACTTT. Translated: CAITSSRDQNSPLHF.

The gene calls are TRBV15 and TRBJ1-2; 10 bases fit TRBD1. Germline CDR1 and CDR2: LNHNV and YYDKDF (reference sequence). There are 13 residues in the CDR3. J lost 7 bases, V lost 8 bases, and 7 bases had no gene match. The CDR3 sequence is CATRQGAALGYTF. CDR3 coding DNA: TGTGCCACCCGACAGGGGGCAGCTCTTGGCTACACCTTC.

There are a few counts of this clone. The sample has other DNA sequences that encode this CDR3 too. The genes are TRBV5-4 and TRBJ1-1, with 7 bases lining up with TRBD1. Germline CDR1 is SGHNT and CDR2 is YYREEE (reference sequence). The CDR3 loop spans 14 amino acids. With 2 bases clipped from V and 0 bases from J, the junction kept 1 base outside the gene matches. In DNA, the CDR3 is TGTGCCAGCAGCTTACAGGGGATGAACACTGAAGCTTTCTTT. Translation: CASSLQGMNTEAFF. Filled out from reference TRBV5-4 and TRBJ1-1, the complete variable domain reads ETGVTQSPTHLIKTRGQQVTLRCSSQSGHNTVSWYQQALGQGPQFIFQYYREEENGRGNFPPRFSGLQFPNYSSELNVNALELDDSALYLCASSLQGMNTEAFFGQGTRLTVV.

The chain joins TRBV10-3 to TRBJ1-2; unclear D gene. CDR1 and CDR2 (germline): ENHRY, SYGVKD. The CDR3 loop spans 13 amino acids. V was clipped by 5 bases and J by 2 bases, with 9 bases between them. For the CDR3, the DNA is TGTGCCATCAGTTTCATGGGGAACTATGGCTACACCTTC. Translation: CAISFMGNYGYTF.

This clone was detected once. The chain has TRBV29-1 and TRBJ2-1; D remains ambiguous. Germline loops: CDR1 SQVTM, CDR2 ANQGSEA. CDR3 length equals 14 residues. V lost 5 bases, J lost 0 bases, and 11 bases lay in between. The CDR3 nucleotides read TGCAGCGTTAGTCGCAAACTCTCCTACAATGAGCAGTTCTTC. As protein: CSVSRKLSYNEQFF.

The V gene is TRBV18, the J gene TRBJ1-1; 10 nucleotides align to TRBD1. CDR1 is KGHSH and CDR2 is LQKENI in the germline V gene. V dropped 2 bases and J dropped 4; count of bases not matched to a gene: 10. CDR3 length equals 17 residues. CDR3 loop: CASSPLTGGGKGTEAFF. CDR3 coding DNA: TGTGCCAGCTCACCATTGACAGGGGGCGGTAAGGGCACTGAAGCTTTCTTT.

This clone was detected once. This chain uses TRBV6-5 with TRBJ1-4, with 11 bases lining up with TRBD1. The V gene's germline CDR1 is MNHEY and CDR2 SVGAGI. Unmatched junction bases numbered 3, after V lost 2 bases and J lost 7 bases. The CDR3 loop spans 15 amino acids. DNA for the CDR3: TGTGCCAGCAGTTACGGGGGACAGGGGGTTGAAAAACTGTTTTTT. Amino acid sequence: CASSYGGQGVEKLFF.

The chain has TRBV5-8 and TRBJ1-5; no clear D gene. The CDR3 is made up of 14 amino acids. CDR1 and CDR2 (germline): SGHTS, YDEGEE. Trimming cost V 5 bases and J 6 bases, with 15 bases left between them. As DNA, the CDR3 is TGTGCCAGCAGTTTATCCCGGAATGGTCAGCCCCAGCATTTT. It encodes CASSLSRNGQPQHF.

This sequence joins TRBV4-3 and TRBJ1-3; D possibly corresponds to TRBD1 (5 bases). V was pared by 3 bases and J by 2 bases, with 11 bases between. The V gene's germline CDR1 is LGHNA and CDR2 YSLEER. This CDR3 contains 15 residues. In nucleotides, the CDR3 is TGCGCCAGCAGCCAGCAGGGTCAAACTGGAAACACCATATATTTT. This gives the protein CASSQQGQTGNTIYF.

This chain joins TRBV5-1 and TRBJ2-7; tentatively, D is TRBD1 or TRBD2 (5 bases each). Germline CDR1 and CDR2: SGHRS and YFSETQ. Trimming shortened V by 2 bases and J by 7 bases, and 19 bases separated the two germline ends. This CDR3 comprises 15 residues. The DNA of the CDR3 is TGCGCCAGCAGCTTCGGGGCCCCGGGGAAAGGGGAGCAGTACTTC. This translates into CASSFGAPGKGEQYF.

The chain uses TRBV7-3 and TRBJ2-5; D possibly matches TRBD1 or TRBD2 (5 bases each). The V gene's germline CDR1 is SGHTA and CDR2 FQGTGA. This CDR3 contains 15 residues. Trimming took off 3 bases at V and 7 bases at J, with 18 bases between the two ends. The CDR3 is CASSFQRGPFATQYF. CDR3 in DNA: TGTGCCAGCAGCTTCCAGAGGGGCCCTTTTGCGACCCAGTACTTC. Supplemented by reference TRBV7-3 and TRBJ2-5, the full variable domain reads GAGVSQTPSNKVTEKGKYVELRCDPISGHTALYWYRQSLGQGPEFLIYFQGTGAADDSGLPNDRFFAVRPEGSVSTLKIQRTERGDSAVYLCASSFQRGPFATQYFGPGTRLLVL.

The chain recombines TRBV9 with TRBJ2-1; weak D call: TRBD2 (5 bases). Germline lookup yields CDR1 SGDLS and CDR2 YYNGEE. The CDR3 runs to 15 residues. The ends were cut back, 0 bases at V and 5 bases at J, with 12 bases in the middle. This chain's CDR3 is CASSVDQRSNNEQFF. As DNA, the CDR3 is TGTGCCAGCAGCGTAGACCAGCGGAGCAACAATGAGCAGTTCTTC.

This chain connects TRBV5-5 to TRBJ2-7, with D tentatively TRBD2 (6 bases). The V end was cut by 0 bases, the J end by 0 bases, with 13 bases between. The V gene's germline CDR1 is SGHKS and CDR2 YYEKEE (reference sequence). There are 16 residues in the CDR3. CDR3 coding DNA: TGTGCCAGCAGCTTGGGAGTAGCGGTAAGCTCCTACGAGCAGTACTTC. It codes for CASSLGVAVSSYEQYF.

The rearrangement joins TRBV30 to TRBJ1-3; no definite D call. CDR3 size: 15 residues. Trimming took off 2 bases at V and 4 bases at J, with 15 bases between the two ends. Per germline, CDR1 GTSNPN and CDR2 SVGIG (reference sequence). This CDR3 reads CAWSPLTTWGNTIYF. The CDR3 DNA reads as TGTGCCTGGAGTCCACTAACGACTTGGGGAAACACCATATATTTT.

This clone was seen once. The chain links TRBV6-5 to TRBJ1-2; 7 nucleotides line up with TRBD1. Germline loops: CDR1 MNHEY, CDR2 SVGAGI. With 0 bases clipped from V and 4 bases from J, the junction kept 5 bases outside the gene matches. The CDR3 is 15 residues long. The CDR3 spells CASSYSYRGGYGYTF. CDR3 bases: TGTGCCAGCAGTTACTCCTACAGGGGAGGCTATGGCTACACCTTC.

The chain couples TRBV29-1 to TRBJ2-7; 8 bases fit TRBD1. Trimming removed 4 bases from V and 7 bases from J; junction bases left unmatched: 9. The CDR3 has 13 amino acids. Germline CDR1 and CDR2: SQVTM and ANQGSEA. CDR3 nucleotides: TGCAGCGTTGCTGGACAGGGCCGAGGTGAGCAGTACTTC. The encoded protein is CSVAGQGRGEQYF.